These 11 T cell receptor beta chains were all obtained from the same sample, sequenced in a study of T cell repertoires in cytomegalovirus infection. Their antigens are not known. TCRdb reprocessed the reads via MiXCR and lists one record per CDR3 protein. This sample carries some 700,000 distinct CDR3 sequences, about 33% of them seen once, and the ten largest clones take 15% to 20%. Material: cultured PBMCs, obtained from culture after CMV antigen stimulation. Receptor source: a human donor in good health (CMV status not recorded). Some clones in this sample may be carry-over from other donors' samples.

This clonotype was counted only a few times. The rearrangement links TRBV7-2 to TRBJ2-3, with 8 positions matching TRBD2. The CDR3 totals 16 residues. CDR1 and CDR2 (germline): SGHTA, FQGNSA. V shed 1 base, J shed 3 bases, and the junction held 6 bases outside the gene matches. The CDR3 here is CASSLVAGGGTDTQYF. CDR3 DNA sequence: TGTGCCAGCAGCTTAGTCGCGGGAGGTGGTACAGATACGCAGTATTTT.

This clonotype has a handful of counts. V gene TRBV11-2 combines with J gene TRBJ2-1, with TRBD2 as a possible D gene (5 bases). V gave up 0 bases and J gave up 2 bases, with 8 bases separating them. The CDR3 sequence is 15 residues long. CDR1 and CDR2 (germline): SGHAT, FQNNGV. CDR3 in amino acids: CASSLERVPYNEQFF. The CDR3 DNA follows: TGTGCCAGCAGCTTAGAGCGGGTTCCCTACAATGAGCAGTTCTTC.

This clonotype came up many times. The V and J genes are TRBV7-2 and TRBJ2-3; D is ambiguous. The CDR3 runs to 13 residues. Germline CDR1 and CDR2: SGHTA and FQGNSA. The ends were cut back, 1 base at V and 4 bases at J, with 6 bases in the middle. As DNA, the CDR3 is TGTGCCAGCAGCTTAGAAATGGCAGATACGCAGTATTTT. This translates into CASSLEMADTQYF.

The rearrangement links TRBV20-1 to TRBJ1-1; TRBD1 is a possible D gene (5 bases). The CDR3 consists of 12 residues. Germline V gene data show CDR1 as DFQATT and CDR2 as SNEGSKA (reference sequence). CDR3 DNA: TGCAGCATAGAACAGGCAGGCACTGAAGCTTTCTTT. Amino acids: CSIEQAGTEAFF.

The chain recombines TRBV6-5 with TRBJ2-7; D assignment may be TRBD1 or TRBD2 (5 bases each). The CDR3 loop spans 13 amino acids. Per germline, CDR1 MNHEY and CDR2 SVGAGI. V was clipped by 4 bases and J by 3 bases, with 10 bases between them. The CDR3 is CASSSGPIYEQYF. The CDR3 DNA is TGTGCCAGCAGTTCGGGACCAATCTACGAGCAGTACTTC.

In its sample, this clonotype was seen a few times. The chain recombines TRBV5-4 with TRBJ1-5, with TRBD1 identical over 7 bases. The CDR3 extends over 14 amino acids. J lost 4 bases, V lost 4 bases, and 5 bases had no gene match. CDR1 and CDR2 from the germline V gene are SGHNT and YYREEE (reference sequence). CDR3 sequence (DNA): TGTGCCAGCAGCCCCGGGACAGATAATCAGCCCCAGCATTTT. Residues: CASSPGTDNQPQHF. The complete variable domain, with remaining parts taken from reference TRBV5-4 and TRBJ1-5, reads ETGVTQSPTHLIKTRGQQVTLRCSSQSGHNTVSWYQQALGQGPQFIFQYYREEENGRGNFPPRFSGLQFPNYSSELNVNALELDDSALYLCASSPGTDNQPQHFGDGTRLSIL.

This chain uses TRBV11-2 with TRBJ2-3; D not resolved. Germline CDR1 is SGHAT and CDR2 is FQNNGV. CDR3 length: 13 amino acids. V was clipped by 2 bases and J by 5 bases, with 8 bases between them. As DNA, the CDR3 is TGTGCCAGCAGCTTAAGGGTTGGAGATACGCAGTATTTT. It codes for CASSLRVGDTQYF. Together with reference TRBV11-2 and TRBJ2-3, the CDR3 gives the full variable domain: EAGVAQSPRYKIIEKRQSVAFWCNPISGHATLYWYQQILGQGPKLLIQFQNNGVVDDSQLPKDRFSAERLKGVDSTLKIQPAKLEDSAVYLCASSLRVGDTQYFGPGTRLTVL.

This clonotype was picked up a small number of times. This chain joins TRBV6-2 or TRBV6-3 and TRBJ2-5; D is undetermined. The CDR3 totals 11 residues. Germline assignment: CDR1 MNHEY and CDR2 SVGEGT. Trimming removed 2 bases at V and 7 bases at J, with 5 bases between. Written as DNA, the CDR3 is TGTGCCAGCAGTTACGGGTCGACCCAGTACTTC. Protein product: CASSYGSTQYF.

This clonotype was recorded many times. The chain combines TRBV7-2 with TRBJ2-5, with D unclear. Per the germline V gene, CDR1 is SGHTA and CDR2 is FQGNSA. This CDR3 has 13 residues. The ends were cut back, 4 bases at V and 0 bases at J, with 6 bases in the middle. DNA for the CDR3: TGTGCCAGCAGCTCGAATGACCAAGAGACCCAGTACTTC. Translating it yields CASSSNDQETQYF.

This clonotype was picked up many times. The chain is built from TRBV7-2 and TRBJ2-7; D gene uncertain. This CDR3 is 14 amino acids long. Germline CDR1 and CDR2: SGHTA and FQGNSA. The V and J ends lost 4 bases and 2 bases respectively, with 12 bases between them. The CDR3 reads CASSSSPMTYEQYF. CDR3 bases: TGTGCCAGCAGCTCGAGTCCCATGACCTACGAGCAGTACTTC.

This clonotype was counted ten times or more. V usage is TRBV7-6 and J usage is TRBJ2-5, with 10 bases matching TRBD2. V trimming: 5 bases; J trimming: 2 bases; junction bases outside the gene matches: 2. CDR3 length equals 14 residues. CDR1 and CDR2 (germline): SGHVS, FNYEAQ. The chain's CDR3 is CASSKLAGQETQYF. CDR3 DNA: TGTGCCAGCAGCAAACTAGCGGGGCAAGAGACCCAGTACTTC.